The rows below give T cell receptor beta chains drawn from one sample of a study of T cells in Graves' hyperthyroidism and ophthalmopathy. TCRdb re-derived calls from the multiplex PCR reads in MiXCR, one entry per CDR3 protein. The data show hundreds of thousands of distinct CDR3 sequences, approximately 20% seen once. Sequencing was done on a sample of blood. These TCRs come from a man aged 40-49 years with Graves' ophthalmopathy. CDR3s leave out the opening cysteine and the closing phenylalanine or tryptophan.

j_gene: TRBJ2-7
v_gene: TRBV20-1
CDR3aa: SARTGTGRYEQY

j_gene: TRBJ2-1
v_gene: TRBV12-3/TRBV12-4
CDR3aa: ASSFMTAGQF

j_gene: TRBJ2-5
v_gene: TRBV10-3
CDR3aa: AISPRTSGQETQY

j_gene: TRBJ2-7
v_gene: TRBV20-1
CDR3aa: SARDGYEQY

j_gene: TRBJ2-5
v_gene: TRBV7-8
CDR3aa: ASSYSGGAGETQY

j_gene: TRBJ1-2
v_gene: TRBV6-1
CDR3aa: ASRSRQGEIYGYT

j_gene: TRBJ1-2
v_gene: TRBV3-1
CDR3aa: ASSQAPGPYGYT

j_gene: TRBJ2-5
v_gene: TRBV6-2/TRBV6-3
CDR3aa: ASRSPSRYQETQY

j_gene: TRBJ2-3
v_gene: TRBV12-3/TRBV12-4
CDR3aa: ASSLGWDTQY

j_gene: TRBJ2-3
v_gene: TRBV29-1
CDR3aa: SVEPRRQGTDTQY

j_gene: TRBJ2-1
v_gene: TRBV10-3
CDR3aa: AISPRVGMVAHNEQF

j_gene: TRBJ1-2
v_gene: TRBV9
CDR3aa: ASTARGSNYGYT

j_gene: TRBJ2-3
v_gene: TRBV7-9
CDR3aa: ASSSSTSGGADTQY

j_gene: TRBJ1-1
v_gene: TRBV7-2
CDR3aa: ASSLNRGLTGTEAF

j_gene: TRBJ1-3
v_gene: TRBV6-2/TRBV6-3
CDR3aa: ASTGLPGNTIY

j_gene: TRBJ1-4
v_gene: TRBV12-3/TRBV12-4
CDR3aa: ASSPGIGLATNEKLF

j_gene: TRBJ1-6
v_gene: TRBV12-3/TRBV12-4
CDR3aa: ASSPWTGEGSPLH

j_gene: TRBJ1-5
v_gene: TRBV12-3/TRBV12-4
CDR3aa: ASSLGQGHQPQH

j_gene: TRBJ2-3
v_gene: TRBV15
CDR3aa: ATSREGVGTDTQY

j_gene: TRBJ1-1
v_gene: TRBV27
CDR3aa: ASGDFRGTEAF

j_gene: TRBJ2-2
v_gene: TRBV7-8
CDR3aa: ASSRGALSGRAPSTGELF

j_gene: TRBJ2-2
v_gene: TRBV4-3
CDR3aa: ASSQEPSTGKLF

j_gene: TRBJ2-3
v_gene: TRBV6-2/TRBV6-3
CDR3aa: ASSSSVAGGRGTQY

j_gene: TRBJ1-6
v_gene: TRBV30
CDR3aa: AWSIGQRNSPLH

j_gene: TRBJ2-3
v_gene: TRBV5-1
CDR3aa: ASSFGVSTDTQY

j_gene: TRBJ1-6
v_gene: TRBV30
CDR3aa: AWSLNQDSPLH

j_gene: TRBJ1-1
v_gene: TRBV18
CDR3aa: ASSPWRQERTANTEAF

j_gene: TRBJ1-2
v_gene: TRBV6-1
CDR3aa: ASSPPDSYGYT

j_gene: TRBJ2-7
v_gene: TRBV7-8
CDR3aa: ASSPPGQFYEQY

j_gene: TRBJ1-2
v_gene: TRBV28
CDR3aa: ASSFPGGVGYT

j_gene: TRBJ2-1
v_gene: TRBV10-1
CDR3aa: ASSDTSGNEQF